Presented here are 20 T cell receptor beta chains from one specimen sequenced in a study of cytotoxic CD8 clonotypes in ibrutinib-treated CLL. The assay was immunoSEQ multiplex PCR, and TCRdb's table has in-frame clones only and misses some. The sample holds some 130,000 clones, 75% to 90% seen once. Sample: PBMCs, taken after 24 months of ibrutinib treatment. The receptors shown here come from a human donor with chronic lymphocytic leukemia.

This clone was counted a single time. V usage is TRBV30 and J usage is TRBJ2-7, with TRBD1 matching 8 bases. CDR1 and CDR2 from the germline V gene are GTSNPN and SVGIG (reference sequence). The V and J ends lost 3 bases and 1 base, in that order; junction bases with no gene match: 5. The CDR3 contains 14 residues. CDR3 region: CAWRGRDRSYEQYF. The CDR3 nucleotides are TGTGCCTGGAGAGGCCGGGACAGGTCCTACGAGCAGTACTTC.

The rearrangement joins TRBV7-2 to TRBJ2-5; the match to TRBD2 covers 9 bases. Germline V gene lookup returns CDR1 SGHTA and CDR2 FQGNSA. This CDR3 contains 15 residues. V trimming: 4 bases; J trimming: 5 bases; junction bases outside the gene matches: 8. CDR3 residues: CASSSSGKWFETQYF. The CDR3 DNA reads TGTGCCAGCAGCTCTAGCGGGAAGTGGTTCGAGACCCAGTACTTC.

This chain connects TRBV4-1 to TRBJ2-5; 10 nucleotides line up with TRBD2. The J segment lost 1 base and the V segment lost 1 base, leaving 9 bases of the junction unmatched. Germline loops: CDR1 MGHRA, CDR2 YSYEKL. The CDR3 has 18 amino acids. The CDR3 spells CASSQVLAGDIRQETQYF. The CDR3 DNA follows: TGCGCCAGCAGCCAAGTTCTAGCGGGGGATATCCGCCAAGAGACCCAGTACTTC.

This chain joins TRBV9 and TRBJ2-1, with 12 bases identical to TRBD2. V shed 3 bases and J 0 bases; nucleotides not matched to a gene: 16. The CDR3 sequence is 21 residues long. Per the germline V gene, CDR1 is SGDLS and CDR2 is YYNGEE. DNA of the CDR3: TGTGCCAGCAGCGCATACCTACTGGGACTAGCGGGCGCGAGCTCCTACAATGAGCAGTTCTTC. It yields the protein CASSAYLLGLAGASSYNEQFF.

The rearrangement joins TRBV6-1 to TRBJ2-3, with 7 positions matching TRBD1. Germline V gives CDR1 MNHNS, CDR2 SASEGT. The ends lost 7 bases at V and 1 base at J; junction bases unmatched: 8. This CDR3 is 15 amino acids long. This CDR3 reads CASKDRSSGTDTQYF. The CDR3 nucleotides are TGTGCCAGCAAGGACAGGTCATCCGGCACAGATACGCAGTATTTT.

The V and J genes are TRBV15 and TRBJ2-1, with 8 bases identical to TRBD2. Germline trimming cut 1 base from V and 3 bases from J; bases unmatched to any gene: 2. The CDR3 runs 15 residues. The germline V gene has CDR1 LNHNV and CDR2 YYDKDF (reference sequence). CDR3 sequence reads: CATSRVAGGYNEQFF. The CDR3 DNA reads as TGTGCCACCAGCAGAGTGGCGGGGGGCTACAATGAGCAGTTCTTC. Full variable domain (missing parts from reference TRBV15 and TRBJ2-1): DAMVIQNPRYQVTQFGKPVTLSCSQTLNHNVMYWYQQKSSQAPKLLFHYYDKDFNNEADTPDNFQSRRPNTSFCFLDIRSPGLGDTAMYLCATSRVAGGYNEQFFGPGTRLTVL.

V gene TRBV5-6 combines with J gene TRBJ2-3; TRBD2 matches at 11 bases. V dropped 4 bases and J dropped 1; count of bases not matched to a gene: 2. CDR3 length: 15 amino acids. Germline CDR1 is SGHDT and CDR2 is YYEEEE. The CDR3, as DNA: TGTGCCAGCAGCGCGGGACTAGCGGGCACAGATACGCAGTATTTT. It yields the protein CASSAGLAGTDTQYF.

The chain combines TRBV6-6 with TRBJ1-5; 7 nucleotides agree with TRBD1. V lost 5 bases and J lost 1; bases outside the gene matches: 8. The germline V gene has CDR1 MNHNY and CDR2 SVGAGI (reference sequence). This CDR3 region has 16 residues. The CDR3, as DNA: TGTGCCAGCAGTCCACAGGGGACCTCAAGCAATCAGCCCCAGCATTTT. It encodes CASSPQGTSSNQPQHF.

The chain joins TRBV6-5 to TRBJ1-2; D gene uncertain. CDR3 length: 13 residues. Deletions cut 2 bases from V and 7 bases from J, with 11 bases between. The germline gives CDR1 MNHEY, CDR2 SVGAGI. CDR3 in amino acids: CASSYDLLLGYTF. As DNA, the CDR3 is TGTGCCAGCAGTTACGACCTCCTGCTTGGCTACACCTTC.

The chain employs TRBV29-1 and TRBJ2-7, with D perhaps matching TRBD1 (6 bases). This CDR3 contains 13 residues. V dropped 5 bases and J dropped 7 bases, with 18 bases sitting between them. CDR1 SQVTM and CDR2 ANQGSEA come from the germline V gene. DNA of the CDR3: TGCAGCGTTAGGCCGAACGGGCAGGGGGAGCAGTACTTC. Translation: CSVRPNGQGEQYF.

The gene calls are TRBV6-6 and TRBJ2-5, with D unresolved. The CDR3 sequence is 13 residues long. Trimming stripped 8 bases from V and 1 base from J, with 11 bases between. The germline gives CDR1 MNHNY, CDR2 SVGAGI (reference sequence). CDR3: CASWVGLQETQYF. The CDR3 coding sequence is TGTGCCAGCTGGGTAGGTCTCCAAGAGACCCAGTACTTC.

This clone was counted between two and nine times. The chain recombines TRBV6-5 with TRBJ1-6, with D perhaps matching TRBD1 (6 bases). This CDR3 has 16 amino acids. Germline V gene data show CDR1 as MNHEY and CDR2 as SVGAGI. Trimming pared 2 bases from V and 6 bases from J, leaving 14 bases between. The CDR3 DNA sequence: TGTGCCAGCAGTTACGAGGGGGGGTTGGGTAATTCACCCCTCCACTTT. It codes for CASSYEGGLGNSPLHF.

V is TRBV18 and J is TRBJ2-7; a weak D match, TRBD1 (5 bases). Germline loops: CDR1 KGHSH, CDR2 LQKENI. V was pared by 4 bases and J by 2 bases, with 15 bases between. The CDR3 has 15 residues. The CDR3 reads CASSHRQTFTYEQYF. The CDR3, as DNA: TGTGCCAGCTCACATCGACAGACTTTTACCTACGAGCAGTACTTC.

V gene TRBV27 combines with J gene TRBJ2-7; a weak D match, TRBD1 (6 bases). Germline CDR1 reads MNHEY; CDR2 reads SMNVEV (reference sequence). The CDR3 extends over 13 amino acids. V was cut by 6 bases and J by 4 bases, with 13 bases left in between. CDR3 loop: CASRSNRVYEQYF. CDR3 nucleotides: TGTGCCAGCAGATCGAACAGGGTTTACGAGCAGTACTTC.

V usage is TRBV19 and J usage is TRBJ2-7; D possibly corresponds to TRBD1 (5 bases). Germline CDR1 LNHDA, CDR2 SQIVND (reference sequence). The CDR3 loop spans 13 amino acids. The V and J ends lost 0 bases and 6 bases respectively, with 9 bases between them. CDR3 DNA: TGTGCCAGTAGTATAGAAGGAAGGGGCGAGCAGTACTTC. Its protein product is CASSIEGRGEQYF.

The gene calls are TRBV7-9 and TRBJ1-1; 9 bases match TRBD1. There are 16 residues in the CDR3. Looked up from germline, CDR1 is SEHNR and CDR2 is FQNEAQ (reference sequence). V lost 4 bases and J lost 4; bases outside the gene matches: 10. CDR3 sequence (DNA): TGTGCCAGCAGCTCCGGACAGGGGAATAAGGTCACTGAAGCTTTCTTT. This translates into CASSSGQGNKVTEAFF.

This clone has a single count. CDR3 residues: CARSSHSGKPDADTQYF. DNA of the CDR3: TGTGCCAGAAGTTCTCACAGCGGGAAACCAGATGCAGATACGCAGTATTTT. This chain links TRBV5-3 with TRBJ2-3; 7 positions match TRBD2. TRBV5-3 is annotated as an ORF whose role is uncertain. J lost 4 bases, V lost 5 bases, and 16 bases had no gene match. CDR3 size: 17 residues.

This clone was counted between two and nine times. The chain has TRBV4-2 and TRBJ1-5; 9 positions agree with TRBD1. The ends lost 3 bases at V and 9 bases at J; junction bases unmatched: 6. Germline lookup yields CDR1 LGHNA and CDR2 YNFKEQ. This CDR3 spans 14 amino acids. The CDR3 spells CASSHEQGARPQHF. The CDR3 nucleotides read TGTGCCAGCAGCCATGAACAGGGGGCTAGGCCCCAGCATTTT.

As regards this clone: The limits of the CDR3 on the DNA are not certain, so only TCRdb's listed CDR3 is given. This chain uses TRBV5-4 with TRBJ2-2; the table names TRBD2, a call not compared with the DNA. The CDR3 adds up to 15 amino acids, both ends counted. Germline assignment: CDR1 SGHNT and CDR2 YYREEE (reference sequence). The CDR3 reads CASSFGSGNTGELFF.

This chain joins TRBV19 and TRBJ2-5, with D possibly TRBD1 on 5 matching bases. The germline V and J ends were trimmed by 6 bases and 4 bases, with 18 bases remaining between them. This CDR3 region has 15 residues. Germline assignment: CDR1 LNHDA and CDR2 SQIVND (reference sequence). The CDR3 is CASRSGMSALETQYF. CDR3 DNA: TGTGCCAGTAGGTCAGGGATGTCAGCCCTAGAGACCCAGTACTTC.